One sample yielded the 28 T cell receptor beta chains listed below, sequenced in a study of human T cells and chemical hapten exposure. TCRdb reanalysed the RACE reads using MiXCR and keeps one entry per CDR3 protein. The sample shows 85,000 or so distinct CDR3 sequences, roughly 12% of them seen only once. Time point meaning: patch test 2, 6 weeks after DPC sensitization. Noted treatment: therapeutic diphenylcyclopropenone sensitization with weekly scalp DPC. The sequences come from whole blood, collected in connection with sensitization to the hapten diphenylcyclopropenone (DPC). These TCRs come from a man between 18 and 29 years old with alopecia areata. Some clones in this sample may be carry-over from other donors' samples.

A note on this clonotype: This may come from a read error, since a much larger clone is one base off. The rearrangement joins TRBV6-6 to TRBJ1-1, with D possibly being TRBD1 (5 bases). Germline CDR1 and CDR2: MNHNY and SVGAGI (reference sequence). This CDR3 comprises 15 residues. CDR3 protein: CTSSYSGTPNTEAFF. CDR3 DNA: TGTACCAGCAGTTACTCTGGGACGCCCAACACTGAAGCTTTCTTT.

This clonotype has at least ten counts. This CDR3 reads CASSYEGLRETQYF. CDR3 coding DNA: TGTGCCAGCAGTTACGAAGGGTTACGAGAGACCCAGTACTTC. The V call is TRBV6-6, the J call TRBJ2-5; D uncertain. The CDR3 sequence is 14 residues long. Trimming shortened V by 2 bases and J by 4 bases, and 11 bases separated the two germline ends. Germline CDR1 reads MNHNY; CDR2 reads SVGAGI (reference sequence).

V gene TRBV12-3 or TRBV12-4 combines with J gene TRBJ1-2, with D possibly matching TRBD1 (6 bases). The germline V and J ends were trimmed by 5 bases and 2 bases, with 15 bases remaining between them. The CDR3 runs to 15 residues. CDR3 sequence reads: CASSLRDTVNYGYTF. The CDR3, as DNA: TGTGCCAGCAGTCTGAGGGACACCGTAAACTATGGCTACACCTTC.

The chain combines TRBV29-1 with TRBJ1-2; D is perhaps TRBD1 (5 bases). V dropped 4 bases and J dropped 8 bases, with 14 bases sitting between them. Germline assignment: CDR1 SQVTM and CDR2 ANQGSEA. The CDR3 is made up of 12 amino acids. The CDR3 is CSVGRGIDGYTF. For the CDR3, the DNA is TGCAGCGTTGGGAGGGGAATAGACGGCTACACCTTC.

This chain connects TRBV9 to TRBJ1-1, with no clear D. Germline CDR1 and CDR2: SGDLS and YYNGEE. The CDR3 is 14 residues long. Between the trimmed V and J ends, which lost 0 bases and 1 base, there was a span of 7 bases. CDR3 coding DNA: TGTGCCAGCAGCGTAGCCCCCAGGAACACTGAAGCTTTCTTT. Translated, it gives CASSVAPRNTEAFF.

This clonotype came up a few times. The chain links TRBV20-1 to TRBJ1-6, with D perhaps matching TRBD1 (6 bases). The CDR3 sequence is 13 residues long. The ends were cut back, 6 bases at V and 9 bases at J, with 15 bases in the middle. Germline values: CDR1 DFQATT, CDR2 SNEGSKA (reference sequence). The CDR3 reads CSALRDTGSPLHF. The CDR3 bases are TGCAGTGCCCTCCGGGACACCGGTTCACCCCTCCACTTT.

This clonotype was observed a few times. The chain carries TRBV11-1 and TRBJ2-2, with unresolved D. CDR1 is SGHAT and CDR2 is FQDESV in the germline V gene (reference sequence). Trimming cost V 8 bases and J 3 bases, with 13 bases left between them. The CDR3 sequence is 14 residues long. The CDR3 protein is CASGPLPDTGELFF. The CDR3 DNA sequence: TGTGCCAGCGGCCCGCTACCTGACACCGGGGAGCTGTTTTTT.

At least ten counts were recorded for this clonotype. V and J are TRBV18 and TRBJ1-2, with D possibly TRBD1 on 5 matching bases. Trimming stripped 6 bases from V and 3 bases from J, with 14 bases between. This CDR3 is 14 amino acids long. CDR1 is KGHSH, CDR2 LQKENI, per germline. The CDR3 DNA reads TGTGCCAGCTCTCTGAACCGGGGCGACTATGGCTACACCTTC. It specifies CASSLNRGDYGYTF.

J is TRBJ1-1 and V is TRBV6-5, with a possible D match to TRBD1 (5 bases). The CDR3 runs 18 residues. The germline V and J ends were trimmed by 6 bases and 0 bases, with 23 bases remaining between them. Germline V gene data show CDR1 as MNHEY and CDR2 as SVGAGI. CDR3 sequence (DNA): TGTGCCAGCAGACGGACAAGGGCCCCCGGGAGGGTGAACACTGAAGCTTTCTTT. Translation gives CASRRTRAPGRVNTEAFF.

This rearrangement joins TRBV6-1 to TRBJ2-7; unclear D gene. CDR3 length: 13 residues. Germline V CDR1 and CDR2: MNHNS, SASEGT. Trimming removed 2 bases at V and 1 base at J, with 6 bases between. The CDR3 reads CASSEYGSYEQYV. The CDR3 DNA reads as TGTGCCAGCAGTGAATATGGATCCTACGAGCAGTACGTC.

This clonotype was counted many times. The CDR3 coding sequence is TGTGCCACCAGCAGAGCGAGGGGACCCCATCAGCCCCAGCATTTT. Translating gives CATSRARGPHQPQHF. The V gene is TRBV15, the J gene TRBJ1-5; possibly TRBD1 for D (5 bases). The CDR3 runs to 15 residues. Trimming took 1 base from V and 5 from J, leaving 12 bases between them. The V gene's germline CDR1 is LNHNV and CDR2 YYDKDF (reference sequence).

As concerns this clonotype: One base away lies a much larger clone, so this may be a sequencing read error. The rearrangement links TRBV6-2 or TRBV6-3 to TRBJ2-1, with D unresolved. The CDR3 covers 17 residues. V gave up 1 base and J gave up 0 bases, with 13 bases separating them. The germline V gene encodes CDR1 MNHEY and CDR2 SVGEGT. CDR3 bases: TGTGCCAGCAGTTACTTAACAACTCGACTCTCCTACAATGAGCAGTTCTTC. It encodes CASSYLTTRLSYNEQFF.

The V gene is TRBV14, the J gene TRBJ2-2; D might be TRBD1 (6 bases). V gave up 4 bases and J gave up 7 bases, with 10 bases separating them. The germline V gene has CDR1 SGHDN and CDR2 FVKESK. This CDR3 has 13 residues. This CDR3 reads CASSPRGSGELFF. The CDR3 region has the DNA TGTGCCAGCAGCCCCAGGGGTAGCGGGGAGCTGTTTTTT.

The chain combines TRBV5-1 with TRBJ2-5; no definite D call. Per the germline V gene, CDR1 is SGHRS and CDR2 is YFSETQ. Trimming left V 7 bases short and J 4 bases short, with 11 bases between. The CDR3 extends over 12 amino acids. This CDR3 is CASHGDSETQYF. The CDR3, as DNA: TGCGCCAGCCATGGGGATTCAGAGACCCAGTACTTC. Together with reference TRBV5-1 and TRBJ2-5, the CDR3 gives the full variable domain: KAGVTQTPRYLIKTRGQQVTLSCSPISGHRSVSWYQQTPGQGLQFLFEYFSETQRNKGNFPGRFSGRQFSNSRSEMNVSTLELGDSALYLCASHGDSETQYFGPGTRLLVL.

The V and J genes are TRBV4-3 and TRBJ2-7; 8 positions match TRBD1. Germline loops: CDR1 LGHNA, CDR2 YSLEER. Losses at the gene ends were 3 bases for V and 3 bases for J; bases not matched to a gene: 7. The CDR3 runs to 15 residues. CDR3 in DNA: TGCGCCAGCAGCCACGGGACAGGAAATTTCTACGAGCAGTACTTC. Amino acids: CASSHGTGNFYEQYF.

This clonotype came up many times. CDR3 loop: CASSSENSPLHF. CDR3 DNA: TGTGCCAGCAGCTCCGAGAATTCACCCCTCCACTTT. The V gene is TRBV7-2, the J gene TRBJ1-6; D remains unclear. This CDR3 contains 12 residues. CDR1 is SGHTA and CDR2 is FQGNSA in the germline V gene. Trimming cost V 4 bases and J 7 bases, with 5 bases left between them.

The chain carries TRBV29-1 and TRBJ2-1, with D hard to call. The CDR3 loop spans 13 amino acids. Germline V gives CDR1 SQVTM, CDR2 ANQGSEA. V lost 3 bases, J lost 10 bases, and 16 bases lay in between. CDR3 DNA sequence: TGCAGCGTTGAGCTTTGGCAGCCCGCGGAGCAGTTCTTC. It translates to CSVELWQPAEQFF.

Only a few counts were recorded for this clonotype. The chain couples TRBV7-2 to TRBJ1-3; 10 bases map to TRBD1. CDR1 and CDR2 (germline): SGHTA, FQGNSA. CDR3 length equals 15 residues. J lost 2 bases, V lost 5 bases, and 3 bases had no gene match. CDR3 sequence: CASSRDRGPGNTIYF. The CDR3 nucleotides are TGTGCCAGCAGCCGCGACAGGGGGCCTGGAAACACCATATATTTT. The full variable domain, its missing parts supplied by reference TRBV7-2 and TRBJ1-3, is GAGVSQSPSNKVTEKGKDVELRCDPISGHTALYWYRQSLGQGLEFLIYFQGNSAPDKSGLPSDRFSAERTGGSVSTLTIQRTQQEDSAVYLCASSRDRGPGNTIYFGEGSWLTVV.

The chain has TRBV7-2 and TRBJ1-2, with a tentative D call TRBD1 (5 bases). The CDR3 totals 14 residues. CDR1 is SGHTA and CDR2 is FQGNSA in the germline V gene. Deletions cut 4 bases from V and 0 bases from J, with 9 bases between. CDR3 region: CASSYRLTNYGYTF. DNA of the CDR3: TGTGCCAGCAGCTACAGGCTTACTAACTATGGCTACACCTTC.

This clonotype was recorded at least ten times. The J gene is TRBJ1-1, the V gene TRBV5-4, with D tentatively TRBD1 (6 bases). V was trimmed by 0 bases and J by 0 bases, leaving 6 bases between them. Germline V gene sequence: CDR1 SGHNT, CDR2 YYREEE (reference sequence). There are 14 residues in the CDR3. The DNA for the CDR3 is TGTGCCAGCAGCTTGGACAGGGTGAACACTGAAGCTTTCTTT. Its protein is CASSLDRVNTEAFF. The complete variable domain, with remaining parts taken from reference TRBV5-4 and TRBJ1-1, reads ETGVTQSPTHLIKTRGQQVTLRCSSQSGHNTVSWYQQALGQGPQFIFQYYREEENGRGNFPPRFSGLQFPNYSSELNVNALELDDSALYLCASSLDRVNTEAFFGQGTRLTVV.

Here the CDR3 reads CASSPSDSHEQYF. The CDR3, as DNA: TGTGCCAGCAGTCCGTCCGACAGCCACGAGCAGTACTTC. V gene TRBV27 combines with J gene TRBJ2-7; D is perhaps TRBD1 (5 bases). The V and J ends lost 5 bases and 5 bases respectively, with 13 bases between them. This CDR3 is built from 13 residues. Germline V lookup: CDR1 MNHEY, CDR2 SMNVEV (reference sequence).

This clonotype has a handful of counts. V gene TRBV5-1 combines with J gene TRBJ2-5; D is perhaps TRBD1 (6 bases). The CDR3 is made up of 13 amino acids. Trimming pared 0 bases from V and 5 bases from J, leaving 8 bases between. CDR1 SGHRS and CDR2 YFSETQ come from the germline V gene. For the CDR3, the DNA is TGCGCCAGCAGCTTGGCAGGGGTTGAGACCCAGTACTTC. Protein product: CASSLAGVETQYF. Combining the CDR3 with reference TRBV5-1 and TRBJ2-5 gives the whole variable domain KAGVTQTPRYLIKTRGQQVTLSCSPISGHRSVSWYQQTPGQGLQFLFEYFSETQRNKGNFPGRFSGRQFSNSRSEMNVSTLELGDSALYLCASSLAGVETQYFGPGTRLLVL.

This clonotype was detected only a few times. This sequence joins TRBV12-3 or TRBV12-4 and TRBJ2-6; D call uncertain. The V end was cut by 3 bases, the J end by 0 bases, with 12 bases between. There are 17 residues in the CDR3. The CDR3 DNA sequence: TGTGCCAGCAGTTTGGGGTGGGTCGGCTCTGGGGCCAACGTCCTGACTTTC. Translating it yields CASSLGWVGSGANVLTF.

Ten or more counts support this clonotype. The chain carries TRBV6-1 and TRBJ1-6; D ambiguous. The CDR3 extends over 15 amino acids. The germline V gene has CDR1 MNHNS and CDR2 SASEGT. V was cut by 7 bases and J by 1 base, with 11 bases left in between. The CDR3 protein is CASTGWESYNSPLHF. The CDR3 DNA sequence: TGTGCCAGCACGGGCTGGGAGTCCTATAATTCACCCCTCCACTTT.

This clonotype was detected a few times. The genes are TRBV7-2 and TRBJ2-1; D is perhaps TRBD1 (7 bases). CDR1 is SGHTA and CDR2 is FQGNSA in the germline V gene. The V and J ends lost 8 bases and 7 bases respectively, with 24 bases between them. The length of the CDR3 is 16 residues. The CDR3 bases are TGTGCCAGCTTAAGCACCCCACAGGGGAGGTGGAATGAGCAGTTCTTC. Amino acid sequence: CASLSTPQGRWNEQFF.

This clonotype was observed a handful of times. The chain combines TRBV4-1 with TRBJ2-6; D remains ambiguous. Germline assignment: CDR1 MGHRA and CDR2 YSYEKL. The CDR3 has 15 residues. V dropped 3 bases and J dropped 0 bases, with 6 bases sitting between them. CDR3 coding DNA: TGCGCCAGCAGCCAGGTTAGCTCTGGGGCCAACGTCCTGACTTTC. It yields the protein CASSQVSSGANVLTF.

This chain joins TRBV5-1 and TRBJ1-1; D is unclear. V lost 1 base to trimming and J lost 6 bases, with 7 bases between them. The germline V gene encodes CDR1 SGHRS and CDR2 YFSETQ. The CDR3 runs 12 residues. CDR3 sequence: CASSLPSSEAFF. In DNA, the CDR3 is TGCGCCAGCAGCTTGCCTTCATCTGAAGCTTTCTTT.

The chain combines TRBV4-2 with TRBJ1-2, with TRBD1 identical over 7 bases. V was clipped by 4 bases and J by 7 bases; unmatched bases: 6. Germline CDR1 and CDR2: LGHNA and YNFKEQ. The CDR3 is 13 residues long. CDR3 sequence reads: CASSPTGDRGYTF. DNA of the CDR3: TGTGCCAGCAGCCCAACAGGGGACCGTGGCTACACCTTC.